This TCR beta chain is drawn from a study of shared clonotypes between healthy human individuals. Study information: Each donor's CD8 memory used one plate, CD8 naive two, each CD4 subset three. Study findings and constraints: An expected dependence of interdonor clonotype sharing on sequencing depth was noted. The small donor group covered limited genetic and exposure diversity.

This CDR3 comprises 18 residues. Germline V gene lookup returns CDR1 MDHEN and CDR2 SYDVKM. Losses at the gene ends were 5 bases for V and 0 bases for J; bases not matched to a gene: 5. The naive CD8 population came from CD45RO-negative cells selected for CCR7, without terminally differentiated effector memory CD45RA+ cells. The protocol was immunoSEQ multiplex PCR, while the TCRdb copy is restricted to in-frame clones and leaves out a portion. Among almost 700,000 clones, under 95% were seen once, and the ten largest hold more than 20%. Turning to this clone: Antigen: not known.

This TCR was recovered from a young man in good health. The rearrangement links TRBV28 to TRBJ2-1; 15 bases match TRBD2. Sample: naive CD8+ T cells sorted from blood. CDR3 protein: CASSGLAGGISSYNEQFF. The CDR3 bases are TGTGCCAGCAGTGGACTAGCGGGAGGGATTAGCTCCTACAATGAGCAGTTCTTC.